Listed below are T cell receptor beta chains from one sample, sequenced in a study of CD8+ T cells in alopecia areata. Clones were read by immunoSEQ multiplex PCR, and TCRdb kept only the in-frame ones, dropping some. Counted here are 150,000 to 200,000 clones, 40% to 65% occurring once; the ten biggest clones make up around 10%. The sample was CD8+ T cells sorted from blood, taken around week 52, from a patient treated with tofacitinib. The source of these receptors is a human donor with alopecia areata. Both conserved end residues are part of each CDR3. A D gene is named only where the DNA matches it firmly. Some rows mark clone size as missing; the rest say once, few, many or name a class of expanded clone.

- | - | TRBJ1-1 | TRBV4-1 | CASSRSGAMAEAFF | TGCGCCAGCAGCCGATCCGGGGCTATGGCTGAAGCTTTCTTT
- | - | TRBJ1-2 | TRBV5-1 | CASSPPFGGTAYGYTF | TGCGCCAGCAGCCCGCCTTTTGGGGGGACCGCCTATGGCTACACCTTC
TRBD2 | once | TRBJ2-5 | TRBV7-6 | CASSPRTSGAHKETQYF | TGTGCCAGCAGCCCTAGGACTAGCGGGGCCCACAAAGAGACCCAGTACTTC
TRBD2 | - | TRBJ2-3 | TRBV5-1 | CASSPGTSGLLLDTQYF | TGCGCCAGCTCCCCCGGGACTAGCGGGCTGCTTTTAGATACGCAGTATTTT
- | - | TRBJ2-7 | TRBV2 | CASSEALGGAVDEQYF | TGTGCCAGCAGTGAAGCGCTGGGGGGGGCGGTTGACGAGCAGTACTTC
- | - | TRBJ2-7 | TRBV29-1 | CSVTDSYEQYF | TGCAGCGTTACAGACAGCTACGAGCAGTACTTC
TRBD2 | - | TRBJ2-7 | TRBV7-9 | CASSFGGGRTYEQYF | TGTGCCAGCAGCTTCGGCGGGGGGCGGACCTACGAGCAGTACTTC
- | few | TRBJ2-1 | TRBV9 | CASSPKRLAEGAAEQFF | TGTGCCAGCAGCCCTAAGAGGTTGGCCGAAGGGGCGGCTGAGCAGTTCTTC
TRBD1 | - | TRBJ1-6 | TRBV9 | CASSARQGSYNSPLHF | TGTGCCAGCAGCGCCAGACAGGGCTCCTATAATTCACCCCTCCACTTT
- | - | TRBJ2-5 | TRBV5-4 | CASSLVEQETQYF | TGTGCCAGCAGCTTGGTAGAACAAGAGACCCAGTACTTC
- | few | TRBJ2-5 | TRBV7-2 | CASSLPRQETQYF | TGTGCCAGCAGCTTACCGCGACAAGAGACCCAGTACTTC
- | - | TRBJ1-1 | TRBV6-5 | CASNRGMNTEAFF | TGTGCCAGCAACCGGGGCATGAACACTGAAGCTTTCTTT
TRBD2 | - | TRBJ2-3 | TRBV7-6 | CASSLVGSGGPISTDTQYF | TGTGCCAGCAGCTTAGTGGGTAGCGGGGGCCCGATTAGCACAGATACGCAGTATTTT
- | - | TRBJ1-1 | TRBV4-1 | CASSQEGTGYTEAFF | TGCGCCAGCAGCCAAGAGGGTACAGGGTACACTGAAGCTTTCTTT
- | few | TRBJ1-1 | TRBV14 | CASSRRGHGTEAFF | TGTGCCAGCAGCCGCAGGGGTCACGGCACTGAAGCTTTCTTT
- | few | TRBJ2-3 | TRBV5-1 | CASSSPPGRAVTDTQYF | TGCGCCAGCAGCTCGCCTCCGGGACGGGCGGTCACAGATACGCAGTATTTT
TRBD1 | - | TRBJ1-4 | TRBV30 | CAWSGDRVSEKLFF | TGTGCCTGGAGTGGGGACAGGGTGTCCGAAAAACTGTTTTTT
- | - | TRBJ2-7 | TRBV15 | CATSHLRTDEQYF | TGTGCCACCAGCCACCTCAGGACAGACGAGCAGTACTTC
- | few | TRBJ1-1 | TRBV15 | CATSRDQRGDTEAFF | TGTGCCACCAGCAGAGATCAACGTGGGGACACTGAAGCTTTCTTT
- | few | TRBJ1-2 | TRBV29-1 | CSVEDYSFNYGYTF | TGCAGCGTTGAAGATTATAGCTTCAACTATGGCTACACCTTC
- | - | TRBJ2-5 | TRBV5-1 | CASLRTPETQYF | TGCGCCAGCCTGCGGACACCCGAGACCCAGTACTTC
- | many | TRBJ2-7 | TRBV23-1 | CASSQKAGNYEQYF | TGCGCCAGCAGTCAGAAGGCAGGGAACTACGAGCAGTACTTC
- | few | TRBJ2-7 | TRBV30 | CAWSVDSLSEQYF | TGTGCCTGGAGTGTGGATAGCCTCAGCGAGCAGTACTTC
TRBD1 | - | TRBJ1-5 | TRBV23-1 | CASSQRPGQGVDSNQPQHF | TGCGCCAGCAGTCAGCGTCCGGGACAGGGTGTCGATAGCAATCAGCCCCAGCATTTT
- | - | TRBJ2-4 | TRBV4-1 | CASSQRGLAKNIQYF | TGCGCCAGCAGCCAAAGGGGCCTAGCCAAAAACATTCAGTACTTC
- | few | TRBJ1-2 | TRBV29-1 | CSVSDGSYGYTF | TGCAGCGTTTCGGACGGAAGCTATGGCTACACCTTC
- | few | TRBJ1-1 | TRBV27 | CASSPGVWTEAFF | TGTGCCAGCAGCCCGGGGGTTTGGACTGAAGCTTTCTTT
- | - | TRBJ2-5 | TRBV11-2 | CASSLVGPGETQYF | TGTGCCAGCAGCTTAGTGGGTCCGGGGGAGACCCAGTACTTC
TRBD2 | - | TRBJ2-7 | TRBV6-5 | CAINPSGPLYEQYF | TGTGCCATCAACCCTAGCGGGCCTCTCTACGAGCAGTACTTC
- | - | TRBJ1-2 | TRBV6-1 | CASSDWMGRVGYTF | TGTGCCAGCAGTGACTGGATGGGGCGCGTTGGCTACACCTTC
- | - | TRBJ2-7 | TRBV13 | CASSLGLLSYEQYF | TGTGCCAGCAGCTTAGGCCTCCTCTCCTACGAGCAGTACTTC
- | - | TRBJ1-2 | TRBV4-1 | CASSQVIRDTTNYGYTF | TGCGCCAGCAGCCAAGTCATCCGGGACACGACTAACTATGGCTACACCTTC
TRBD1 | - | TRBJ2-7 | TRBV9 | CASSHRQGTYEQYF | TGTGCCAGCAGCCACCGACAGGGGACGTACGAGCAGTACTTC
- | - | TRBJ2-3 | TRBV27 | CASSLTSGMVDTQYF | TGTGCCAGCAGCCTGACCAGCGGTATGGTAGATACGCAGTATTTT
- | - | TRBJ1-5 | TRBV7-9 | CASSSQGNQPQHF | TGTGCCAGCAGCTCACAGGGAAATCAGCCCCAGCATTTT
TRBD1 | few | TRBJ2-1 | TRBV7-9 | CASSSEGQDNEQFF | TGTGCCAGCAGCTCCGAGGGACAGGACAATGAGCAGTTCTTC
TRBD2 | - | TRBJ2-1 | TRBV30 | CAWGPRLATGGNEQFF | TGTGCCTGGGGTCCCAGACTAGCAACCGGAGGGAATGAGCAGTTCTTC
- | few | TRBJ2-3 | TRBV30 | CAWSGGSTDTQYF | TGTGCCTGGAGTGGTGGGAGCACAGATACGCAGTATTTT
- | - | TRBJ2-1 | TRBV4-1 | CASSQIDLISYNEQFF | TGCGCCAGCAGCCAGATAGACTTGATCTCCTACAATGAGCAGTTCTTC
- | - | TRBJ1-3 | TRBV9 | CASSAIGSAGNTIYF | TGTGCCAGCAGCGCTATCGGGAGTGCCGGAAACACCATATATTTT
- | - | TRBJ2-7 | TRBV6-6 | CATQNLAYAPEQYF | TGTGCCACCCAGAATCTAGCATACGCTCCCGAGCAGTACTTC
TRBD1 | - | TRBJ2-3 | TRBV29-1 | CSVGAGGSWTDTQYF | TGCAGCGTAGGGGCAGGGGGCTCCTGGACAGATACGCAGTATTTT